This is a list of T cell receptor beta chains from one sample in a study of cytomegalovirus exposure and HLA in healthy donors. Libraries were prepared by immunoSEQ multiplex PCR; TCRdb keeps only in-frame clonotypes and omits some of them. The repertoire includes 120,000 to 150,000 clones, more than 60% of them detected once, and around 1.9% sits in the top ten. The sample comprised PBMCs. These receptors all come from a male donor in good health and CMV-seronegative. Both conserved end residues are part of each CDR3. Fields, in order: D gene, J gene, clone size, V gene, CDR3 DNA, CDR3 protein. The D gene is left open where the match is weak. Only some rows state a clone size, as once, few, many or a class for expanded clones.

D: -; J: TRBJ1-1; size: -; V: TRBV7-9; DNA: TGTGCCAGCACCCTCACTGGTGGGCCGCGATGTGGGGCTTTCTTT; CDR3: CASTLTGGPRCGAFF
D: -; J: TRBJ2-5; size: -; V: TRBV6-6; DNA: TGTGCCAGCAGTCAGGGACAAGAGACCCAGTACTTC; CDR3: CASSQGQETQYF
D: TRBD1; J: TRBJ1-1; size: -; V: TRBV11-3; DNA: TGTGCCAGCAGACGGACAGGGGGCTCTGAAGCTTTCTTT; CDR3: CASRRTGGSEAFF
D: -; J: TRBJ2-1; size: -; V: TRBV14; DNA: TGTGCCAGCAGCCCTCCTCTCAGACAGCTCCAGTTCTTC; CDR3: CASSPPLRQLQFF
D: TRBD1; J: TRBJ1-5; size: -; V: TRBV18; DNA: TGTGCCAGCTCACAGGGGGCGCGGAGCAATCAGCCCCAGCATTTT; CDR3: CASSQGARSNQPQHF
D: -; J: TRBJ1-5; size: few; V: TRBV6-5; DNA: TGTGCCAGCAGTTATGGGAGGGGGCAGCCCCAGCATTTT; CDR3: CASSYGRGQPQHF
D: -; J: TRBJ1-5; size: -; V: TRBV5-1; DNA: TGCGCCAGTTCATCGGGAAATGGCAATCAGCCCCAGCATTTT; CDR3: CASSSGNGNQPQHF
D: -; J: TRBJ2-7; size: -; V: TRBV28; DNA: TGTGCCAGCAGTTCACGGGGATCCTACGAGCAGTACTTC; CDR3: CASSSRGSYEQYF
D: -; J: TRBJ1-6; size: -; V: TRBV28; DNA: TGTGCCAGCAGTTCCCCCCCAGGGTACCAAGGGTCACCCCTCCACTTT; CDR3: CASSSPPGYQGSPLHF
D: TRBD1; J: TRBJ2-5; size: -; V: TRBV6-5; DNA: TGTGCCAGCAGTTCCCACAGGACAGGGCAGGAGACCCAGTACTTC; CDR3: CASSSHRTGQETQYF
D: TRBD1; J: TRBJ2-6; size: few; V: TRBV5-4; DNA: TGTGCCAGCAGCTCTGGGGGACAGGGAAGCTCTGGGGCCAACGTCCTGACTTTC; CDR3: CASSSGGQGSSGANVLTF
D: TRBD2; J: TRBJ2-1; size: -; V: TRBV7-6; DNA: TGTGCCAGCAGCAGCCGGACTAGCGGGACCACCTACAATGAGCAGTTCTTC; CDR3: CASSSRTSGTTYNEQFF
D: TRBD2; J: TRBJ2-1; size: -; V: TRBV2; DNA: TGTGCCAGCAGGGGGCAACTAGCGGGGGGGCCGGATGAGCAGTTCTTC; CDR3: CASRGQLAGGPDEQFF
D: TRBD1; J: TRBJ1-1; size: -; V: TRBV7-2; DNA: TGTGCCAGCAGCTTAGTGAGAGGGGGCGCGAGAGGCGCTGAAGCTTTCTTT; CDR3: CASSLVRGGARGAEAFF
D: -; J: TRBJ1-1; size: -; V: TRBV5-5; DNA: TGTGCCAGCAGCTTGTTTTGGGGGCTTGAAGCTTTCTTT; CDR3: CASSLFWGLEAFF
D: -; J: TRBJ2-7; size: -; V: TRBV7-9; DNA: TGTGCCAGCAGCGGCGACAGCTACGAGCAGTACTTC; CDR3: CASSGDSYEQYF
D: TRBD1; J: TRBJ1-6; size: -; V: TRBV15; DNA: TGTGCCACCAGCAGAGATCCCCGGGACAGGGGTATCAATTCACCCCTCCACTTT; CDR3: CATSRDPRDRGINSPLHF
D: -; J: TRBJ2-2; size: -; V: TRBV6-1; DNA: TGTGCCGGAGGGGCCTGGAACACCGGGGAGCTGTTTTTT; CDR3: CAGGAWNTGELFF
D: -; J: TRBJ2-5; size: -; V: TRBV5-6; DNA: TGTGCCAGCAGTTGGCGGCAGGGCCAAGAGACCCAGTACTTC; CDR3: CASSWRQGQETQYF
D: TRBD1; J: TRBJ2-6; size: few; V: TRBV6-6; DNA: TGTGCCAGCAGGGAGACAGGGTTCTCTGGGGCCAACGTCCTGACTTTC; CDR3: CASRETGFSGANVLTF
D: -; J: TRBJ2-5; size: -; V: TRBV5-1; DNA: TGCGCCAGCAGCCCGACAGTAACCAAAGAGACCCAGTACTTC; CDR3: CASSPTVTKETQYF
D: -; J: TRBJ2-7; size: -; V: TRBV4-1; DNA: TGCGCCAGCAGCCAACCCTCCCGGGAAACCTACGAGCAGTACTTC; CDR3: CASSQPSRETYEQYF
D: TRBD1; J: TRBJ2-7; size: -; V: TRBV7-6; DNA: TGTGCCAGCAGCTTAGACCAGGGGGTAGGTTCCTACGAGCAGTACTTC; CDR3: CASSLDQGVGSYEQYF
D: TRBD2; J: TRBJ2-1; size: -; V: TRBV7-3; DNA: TGTGCCAGCAGCTTTTACGGGGGGAATGAGCAGTTCTTC; CDR3: CASSFYGGNEQFF
D: TRBD1; J: TRBJ2-7; size: few; V: TRBV29-1; DNA: TGCAGCGTTGGGGACAGGGACTCCTACGAGCAGTACTTC; CDR3: CSVGDRDSYEQYF
D: -; J: TRBJ1-2; size: -; V: TRBV30; DNA: TGTGCCTGGAGCGTGGGGGAGGGGGGCTACACCTTC; CDR3: CAWSVGEGGYTF
D: TRBD1; J: TRBJ2-4; size: -; V: TRBV19; DNA: TGTGCCAGTAGTATTATGGCAGGGGGCGGTAACCGAAACATTCAGTACTTC; CDR3: CASSIMAGGGNRNIQYF
D: -; J: TRBJ2-1; size: few; V: TRBV7-6; DNA: TGTGCCAGCGGGAGCGACCCCGGCGACAATGAGCAGTTCTTC; CDR3: CASGSDPGDNEQFF
D: TRBD2; J: TRBJ2-1; size: few; V: TRBV19; DNA: TGTGCCAGTAGTATACTAGCGGGGTACAATGAGCAGTTCTTC; CDR3: CASSILAGYNEQFF
D: TRBD2; J: TRBJ2-7; size: -; V: TRBV5-1; DNA: TGCGCCAGCAGCCCCCCTCTAGCGGGTCTTTCCTACGAGCAGTACTTC; CDR3: CASSPPLAGLSYEQYF
D: -; J: TRBJ1-2; size: -; V: TRBV19; DNA: TGTGCCAGTAGTATTGGAGGGGTTAACTATGGCTACCCCTTC; CDR3: CASSIGGVNYGYPF
D: TRBD1; J: TRBJ2-7; size: few; V: TRBV7-7; DNA: TGTGCCAGCAGCTTGGGACAGGGTATTTCCTACGAGCAGTACTTC; CDR3: CASSLGQGISYEQYF
D: -; J: TRBJ1-4; size: -; V: TRBV27; DNA: TGTGCCAGCAGGCAGACGCTCCGGGATGAAAAACTGTTTTTT; CDR3: CASRQTLRDEKLFF
D: TRBD1; J: TRBJ2-1; size: -; V: TRBV6-5; DNA: TGTGCCAGCAGTTACTCCGCAGGGGGATACAATGAGCAGTTCTTC; CDR3: CASSYSAGGYNEQFF
D: -; J: TRBJ2-7; size: -; V: TRBV6-1; DNA: TGTGCCAGCAGCGCGAGCAGGAGGGGCGAGCAGTACTTC; CDR3: CASSASRRGEQYF
D: TRBD2; J: TRBJ2-3; size: once; V: TRBV7-3; DNA: TGTGCCAGCATCGAAACGGGGGGTACGACAGATACGCAGTATTTT; CDR3: CASIETGGTTDTQYF
D: -; J: TRBJ2-7; size: -; V: TRBV27; DNA: TGTGCCAGCAGTTTACGGGTAACCTACGAGCAGTACTTC; CDR3: CASSLRVTYEQYF
D: -; J: TRBJ2-7; size: few; V: TRBV4-3; DNA: TGCGCCAGCAGCCAAGCGGGGGGCGGCGGCTACGAGCAGTACTTC; CDR3: CASSQAGGGGYEQYF
D: TRBD1; J: TRBJ2-1; size: -; V: TRBV7-3; DNA: TGTGCCAGCAGCGGACAGGGCTCCTACAATGAGCAGTTCTTC; CDR3: CASSGQGSYNEQFF
D: TRBD2; J: TRBJ2-5; size: -; V: TRBV2; DNA: TGTGCCAGTGGACTAGCGGGGGGGCTGAGGGTTGAAGAGACCCAGTACTTC; CDR3: CASGLAGGLRVEETQYF
D: TRBD2; J: TRBJ2-3; size: -; V: TRBV7-9; DNA: TGTGCCAGCAGCACGCGGGGGGGAACAGATACGCAGTATTTT; CDR3: CASSTRGGTDTQYF
D: TRBD2; J: TRBJ2-5; size: -; V: TRBV2; DNA: TGTGCCATCATACAACTAGCGGAAGAGACCCAGTACTTC; CDR3: CAIIQLAEETQYF
D: -; J: TRBJ1-2; size: -; V: TRBV7-8; DNA: TGTGCCAGCAGCTTATCCCGGCAGTACTATGGCTACCCCTTC; CDR3: CASSLSRQYYGYPF
D: -; J: TRBJ2-5; size: few; V: TRBV28; DNA: TGTGCCAGCAGCCTACAGGGAAGGGCCCAAGAGACCCAGTACTTC; CDR3: CASSLQGRAQETQYF
D: -; J: TRBJ1-1; size: -; V: TRBV9; DNA: TGTGCCAGCAGCGTCCTGTCGGACACTGAAGCTTTCTTT; CDR3: CASSVLSDTEAFF
D: -; J: TRBJ2-7; size: -; V: TRBV5-4; DNA: TGTGCCAGCAGCCCGACCCCGGGACTGGAGTCCTACGAGCAGTACTTC; CDR3: CASSPTPGLESYEQYF
D: TRBD1; J: TRBJ1-1; size: -; V: TRBV6-5; DNA: TGTGCCAGCAGACCTACAGGGGACACTGAAGCTTTCTTT; CDR3: CASRPTGDTEAFF
D: TRBD1; J: TRBJ2-7; size: -; V: TRBV18; DNA: TGTGCCAGCTCACCACAGTCGTCAGGGGGCTCAGCCTACGAGCAGTACTTC; CDR3: CASSPQSSGGSAYEQYF
D: TRBD1; J: TRBJ1-6; size: -; V: TRBV7-2; DNA: TGTGCCAGCAGCTTAATGGGACAGGTTAATTCACCCCTCCACTTT; CDR3: CASSLMGQVNSPLHF
D: -; J: TRBJ1-1; size: few; V: TRBV18; DNA: TGTGCCAGCTCACCCATTGGGAGGGCAAACACTGAAGCTTTCTTT; CDR3: CASSPIGRANTEAFF
D: -; J: TRBJ2-5; size: once; V: TRBV5-1; DNA: TGCGCCAGCAGCCAGCTCCCAGGGGCAGAGACCCAGTACTTC; CDR3: CASSQLPGAETQYF
D: -; J: TRBJ2-7; size: once; V: TRBV6-5; DNA: TGTGCCAGCAGTTACAGGCTCAGGGGCTACGAGCAGTACTTC; CDR3: CASSYRLRGYEQYF
D: TRBD1; J: TRBJ1-5; size: -; V: TRBV19; DNA: TGTGCCAGTAGTATAATGAGGACAGGGAGGGAGCCCCAGCATTTT; CDR3: CASSIMRTGREPQHF
D: -; J: TRBJ1-4; size: few; V: TRBV29-1; DNA: TGCAGCGTTGGCTTGACAGGAATTAATGAAAAACTGTTTTTT; CDR3: CSVGLTGINEKLFF